This T cell receptor (beta chain) derives from a study of blood T cell repertoires in COVID-19 (TCRdb year 2020). Describing the broader study: Collaborator samples came from the United States, Italy and Spain and covered acute and convalescent phases of COVID-19. HLA class I and class II types, where available, came from metadata supplied by the sample provider rather than from assay-based typing. A de-identified subject ID, COVID-19 status, age in years and sex were almost always included in the sample metadata. Deeply sampled blood TCRbeta repertoires from subjects exposed to, actively infected with, or recovered from COVID-19 were included in the dataset. Samples were obtained from the ongoing ImmuneRACE study (first 160 participants) and from over 1,000 subjects provided by 6 global collaborators. The prospective study material was composed of cDNA or gDNA derived from T cells, B-cell-depleted T cells, or PBMCs. The repertoires were released in a freely available public database meant as a resource for research on the immune response to SARS-CoV-2.

Broader findings and caveats from the paper: How much clinical and demographic metadata was included differed by source and by participant, and the metadata was provided uncurated.

For this clone: The antigen it recognizes is unknown. Base qualities were left out, and no much larger clone turns up one base away.

The immunoSEQ Assay, a bias-controlled multiplex PCR, was used to amplify TCRbeta CDR3 regions from genomic DNA. For the original study's pipeline: The number of nucleated cells in each sample was estimated by amplification of reference gene primers within the assay. To quantify the absolute abundance of each unique TCRbeta CDR3 rearrangement, sequence reads were collapsed and filtered. For each sample, productive Simpson clonality was calculated by taking the square root of Simpson's diversity index across productive rearrangements. Held by TCRdb, this immuneACCESS table contains in-frame sequences only and omits some clones. Under half of the omission traces to an unresolved V gene where checked; the cause of the rest is unknown. Clone size and the V and J calls come from that table; the DNA yielded D and trimming. The sample yields around 470,000 clones; 90% were counted once. More than 0.55% of the sample lies in the top ten.

CDR3 length: 14 amino acids, cysteine to phenylalanine. The only DNA kept is the CDR3, 42 bases in frame from the first base. Trimming at the junction amounts to 3 bases on V and 5 bases on J, and the germline ends lie 14 bases apart. Via the germline V gene, CDR1 is MDHEN and CDR2 SYDVKM. In the prospective study, participants were roughly 18 to 95 years old, resided in about 25 geographic areas of the United States, and were enrolled through a virtual design. In the prospective study, cohorts were assigned on the basis of participant-reported clinical history obtained from a screening survey and a study questionnaire. Recovered participants in ImmuneRACE Cohort 3 were defined by two consecutive negative NP/OP PCR tests, clearance by a healthcare professional, or resolution of symptoms. In the prospective study, mobile phlebotomists collected whole blood, serum and a nasopharyngeal or oropharyngeal swab from each participant. Prospective study participants could optionally give additional blood draws and questionnaires over an approximately 2-month period. Blood samples from the prospective study were shipped frozen or at room temperature prior to DNA extraction.

This receptor was obtained from a man between 18 and 35 years old who had recovered from COVID-19. Sequenced sample: PBMCs or T cells enriched from blood (not recorded which). The chain links TRBV28 with TRBJ2-7; TRBD1 is a possible D gene, resting on 5 matching bases. The DNA sequence is as follows: TGTGCCAGCAGTTTCGGCCAGGGTCCCGACGAGCAGTACTTC. It translates to CASSFGQGPDEQYF.